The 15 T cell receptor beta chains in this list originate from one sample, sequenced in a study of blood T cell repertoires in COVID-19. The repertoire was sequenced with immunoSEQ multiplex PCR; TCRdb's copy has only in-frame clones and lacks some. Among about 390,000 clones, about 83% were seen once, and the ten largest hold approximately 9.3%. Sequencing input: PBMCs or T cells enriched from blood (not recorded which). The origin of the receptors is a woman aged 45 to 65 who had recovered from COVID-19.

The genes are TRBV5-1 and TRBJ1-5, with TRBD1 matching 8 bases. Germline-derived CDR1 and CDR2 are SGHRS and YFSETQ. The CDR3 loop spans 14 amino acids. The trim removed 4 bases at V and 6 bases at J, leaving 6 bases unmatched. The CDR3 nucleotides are TGCGCCAGCAGCCCGGAGACAGGGGTTCAGCCCCAGCATTTT. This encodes CASSPETGVQPQHF. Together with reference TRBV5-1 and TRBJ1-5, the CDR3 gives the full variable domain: KAGVTQTPRYLIKTRGQQVTLSCSPISGHRSVSWYQQTPGQGLQFLFEYFSETQRNKGNFPGRFSGRQFSNSRSEMNVSTLELGDSALYLCASSPETGVQPQHFGDGTRLSIL.

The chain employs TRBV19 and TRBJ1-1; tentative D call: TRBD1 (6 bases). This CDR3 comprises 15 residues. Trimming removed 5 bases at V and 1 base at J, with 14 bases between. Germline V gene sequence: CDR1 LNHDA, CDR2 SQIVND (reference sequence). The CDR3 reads CASSLQPQGNTEAFF. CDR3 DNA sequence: TGTGCCAGTAGTCTCCAACCACAGGGGAACACTGAAGCTTTCTTT.

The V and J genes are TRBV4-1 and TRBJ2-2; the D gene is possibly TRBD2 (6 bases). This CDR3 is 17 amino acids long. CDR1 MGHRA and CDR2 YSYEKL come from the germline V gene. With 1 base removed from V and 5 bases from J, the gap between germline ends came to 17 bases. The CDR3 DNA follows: TGCGCCAGCAGCCAAGTAGGCTTCGCGGAGGGGACCGGGGAGCTGTTTTTT. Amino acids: CASSQVGFAEGTGELFF.

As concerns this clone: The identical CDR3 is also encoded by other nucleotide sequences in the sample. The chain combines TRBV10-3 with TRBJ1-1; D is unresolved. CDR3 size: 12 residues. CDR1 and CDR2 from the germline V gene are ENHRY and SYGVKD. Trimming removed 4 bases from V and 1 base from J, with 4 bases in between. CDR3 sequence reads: CAISGQNTEAFF. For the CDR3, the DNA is TGTGCCATCAGTGGACAGAACACTGAAGCTTTCTTT.

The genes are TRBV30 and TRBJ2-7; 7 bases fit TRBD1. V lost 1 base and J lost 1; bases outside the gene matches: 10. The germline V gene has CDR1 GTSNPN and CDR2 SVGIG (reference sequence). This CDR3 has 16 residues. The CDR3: CAWSARYGTASYEQYF. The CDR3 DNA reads TGTGCCTGGAGTGCCCGCTACGGGACAGCGTCCTACGAGCAGTACTTC.

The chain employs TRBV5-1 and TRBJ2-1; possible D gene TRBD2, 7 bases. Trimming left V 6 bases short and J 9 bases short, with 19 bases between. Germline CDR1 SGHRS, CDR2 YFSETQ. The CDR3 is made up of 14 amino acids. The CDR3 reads CASTGMNREGEQFF. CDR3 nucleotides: TGCGCCAGCACTGGGATGAACAGGGAGGGTGAGCAGTTCTTC.

CDR3 DNA: TGTGCCTGCCCGCAGGGTGATGAAAACACCATATATTTT. It translates to CACPQGDENTIYF. This chain joins TRBV30 and TRBJ1-3; the D gene is possibly TRBD1 (5 bases). This CDR3 has 13 residues. V lost 6 bases to trimming and J lost 6 bases, with 15 bases between them. Germline CDR1 GTSNPN, CDR2 SVGIG (reference sequence).

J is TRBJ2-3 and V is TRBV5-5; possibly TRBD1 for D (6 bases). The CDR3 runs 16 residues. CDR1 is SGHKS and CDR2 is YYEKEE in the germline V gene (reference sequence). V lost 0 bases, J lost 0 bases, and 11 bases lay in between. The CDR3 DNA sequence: TGTGCCAGCAGCTTGGTAGGGACACCGAGCACAGATACGCAGTATTTT. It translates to CASSLVGTPSTDTQYF.

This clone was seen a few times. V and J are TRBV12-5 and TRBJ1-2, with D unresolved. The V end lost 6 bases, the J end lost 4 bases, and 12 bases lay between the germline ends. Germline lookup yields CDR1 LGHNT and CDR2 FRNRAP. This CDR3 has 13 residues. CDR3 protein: CASGIGGPYGYTF. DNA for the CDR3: TGTGCTAGTGGCATTGGAGGGCCCTATGGCTACACCTTC. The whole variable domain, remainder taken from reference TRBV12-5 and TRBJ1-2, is DARVTQTPRHKVTEMGQEVTMRCQPILGHNTVFWYRQTMMQGLELLAYFRNRAPLDDSGMPKDRFSAEMPDATLATLKIQPSEPRDSAVYFCASGIGGPYGYTFGSGTRLTVV.

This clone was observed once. CDR3 amino acids: CSVETQGMAEAFF. The CDR3 DNA follows: TGCAGCGTTGAGACTCAGGGGATGGCTGAAGCTTTCTTT. The chain joins TRBV29-1 to TRBJ1-1; D possibly corresponds to TRBD1 (6 bases). Germline-derived CDR1 and CDR2 are SQVTM and ANQGSEA. The V end was cut by 3 bases, the J end by 6 bases, with 14 bases between. The length of the CDR3 is 13 residues.

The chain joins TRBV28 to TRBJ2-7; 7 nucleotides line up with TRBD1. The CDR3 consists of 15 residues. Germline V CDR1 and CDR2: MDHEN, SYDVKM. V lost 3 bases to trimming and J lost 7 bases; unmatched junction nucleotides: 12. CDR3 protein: CASSLGGTALLEQYF. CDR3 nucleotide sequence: TGTGCCAGCAGTTTGGGTGGGACAGCCCTTTTGGAGCAGTACTTC.

CDR3 residues: CASGGATEAFF. The CDR3 DNA follows: TGTGCCAGCGGAGGGGCTACTGAAGCTTTCTTT. This chain connects TRBV6-5 to TRBJ1-1; tentative D call: TRBD1 (5 bases). V lost 8 bases, J lost 5 bases, and 9 bases lay in between. CDR3 length: 11 amino acids. CDR1 and CDR2 from the germline V gene are MNHEY and SVGAGI.

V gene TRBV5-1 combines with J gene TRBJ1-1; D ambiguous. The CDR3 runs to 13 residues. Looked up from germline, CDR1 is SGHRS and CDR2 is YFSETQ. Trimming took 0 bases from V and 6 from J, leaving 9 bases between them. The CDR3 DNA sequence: TGCGCCAGCAGCTTGGTGACAACTTCTGAAGCTTTCTTT. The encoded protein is CASSLVTTSEAFF. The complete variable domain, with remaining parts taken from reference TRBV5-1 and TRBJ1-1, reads KAGVTQTPRYLIKTRGQQVTLSCSPISGHRSVSWYQQTPGQGLQFLFEYFSETQRNKGNFPGRFSGRQFSNSRSEMNVSTLELGDSALYLCASSLVTTSEAFFGQGTRLTVV.

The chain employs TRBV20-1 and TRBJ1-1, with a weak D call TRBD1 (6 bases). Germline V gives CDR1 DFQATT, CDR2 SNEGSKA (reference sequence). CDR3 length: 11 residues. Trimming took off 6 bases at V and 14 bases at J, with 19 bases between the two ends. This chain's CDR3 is CSATRQAEVFF. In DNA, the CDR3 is TGCAGTGCAACCCGACAGGCTGAGGTCTTCTTT.

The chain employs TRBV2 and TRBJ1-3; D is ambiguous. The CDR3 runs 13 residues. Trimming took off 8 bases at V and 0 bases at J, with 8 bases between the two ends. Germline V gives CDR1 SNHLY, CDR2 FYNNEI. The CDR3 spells CASVLSSGNTIYF. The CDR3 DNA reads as TGTGCCAGCGTTTTGAGCTCTGGAAACACCATATATTTT.